The 29 T cell receptor beta chains below come from one sample, sequenced in a study of brain T cells in children with intractable seizures. Libraries were prepared by immunoSEQ multiplex PCR; TCRdb keeps only in-frame clonotypes and omits some of them. The repertoire includes roughly 80,000 clones, about 90% of them detected once, and approximately 25% sits in the top ten. This material consisted of peripheral blood, taken at surgery. These receptors were taken from a girl aged 2-10 years with Rasmussen encephalitis and intractable seizures.

V usage is TRBV27 and J usage is TRBJ2-1; TRBD1 matches 7 bases. The CDR3 sequence is 13 residues long. With 4 bases clipped from V and 8 bases from J, the junction kept 5 bases outside the gene matches. Germline V CDR1 and CDR2: MNHEY, SMNVEV (reference sequence). The CDR3, as DNA: TGTGCCAGCAGTTCGACAGGGATGGATGAGCAGTTCTTC. Its translation is CASSSTGMDEQFF.

The V call is TRBV6-5, the J call TRBJ1-2, with D unclear. Germline V CDR1 and CDR2: MNHEY, SVGAGI. V was cut by 5 bases and J by 6 bases, with 13 bases left in between. The CDR3 is 13 residues long. The DNA of the CDR3 is TGTGCCAGCAGTATTAATAGTGGGAATGGCTACACCTTC. Protein sequence: CASSINSGNGYTF.

The chain joins TRBV6-1 to TRBJ2-2; D uncertain. Germline CDR1 is MNHNS and CDR2 is SASEGT. Trimming left V 1 base short and J 4 bases short, with 7 bases between. The CDR3 totals 14 residues. The CDR3 here is CASSEGWPTGELFF. The CDR3 DNA reads as TGTGCCAGCAGTGAAGGGTGGCCCACCGGGGAGCTGTTTTTT.

The chain uses TRBV7-9 and TRBJ2-1; D not certain. Germline values: CDR1 SEHNR, CDR2 FQNEAQ (reference sequence). Trimming took off 3 bases at V and 4 bases at J, with 13 bases between the two ends. The CDR3 runs 15 residues. The CDR3 DNA reads as TGTGCCAGCAGCTTGGGTCGGGCTGAATACAATGAGCAGTTCTTC. Its protein product is CASSLGRAEYNEQFF.

In this sample, this clone turned up once. The chain employs TRBV6-6 and TRBJ1-4; TRBD1 is a possible D gene (5 bases). Germline lookup yields CDR1 MNHNY and CDR2 SVGAGI (reference sequence). CDR3 length: 13 residues. The ends were cut back, 7 bases at V and 5 bases at J, with 11 bases in the middle. Here the CDR3 reads CASKGDPNEKLFF. The CDR3 nucleotides read TGTGCCAGCAAAGGGGACCCCAATGAAAAACTGTTTTTT.

The genes are TRBV28 and TRBJ1-2; D is uncertain. The CDR3 totals 12 residues. Germline values: CDR1 MDHEN, CDR2 SYDVKM. Trimming removed 8 bases from V and 7 bases from J, with 14 bases in between. The CDR3 coding sequence is TGTGCCAGCCTTGGGAGGTTCGGTGGCTACACCTTC. This translates into CASLGRFGGYTF.

This sequence joins TRBV9 and TRBJ2-3, with no clear D. The CDR3 has 14 amino acids. V gave up 0 bases and J gave up 2 bases, with 7 bases separating them. CDR1 is SGDLS, CDR2 YYNGEE, per germline. The CDR3 spells CASSVEQYTDTQYF. The CDR3 DNA follows: TGTGCCAGCAGCGTAGAGCAGTACACAGATACGCAGTATTTT.

The chain uses TRBV11-2 and TRBJ2-5; D is perhaps TRBD2 (6 bases). This CDR3 has 15 amino acids. CDR1 and CDR2 (germline): SGHAT, FQNNGV. With 2 bases removed from V and 4 bases from J, the gap between germline ends came to 14 bases. CDR3 residues: CASSLLGSRGETQYF. CDR3 bases: TGTGCCAGCAGCTTACTCGGGAGTCGGGGAGAGACCCAGTACTTC.

The chain is built from TRBV27 and TRBJ2-7; no clear D gene. The CDR3 has 14 amino acids. The V end lost 0 bases, the J end lost 5 bases, and 11 bases lay between the germline ends. Germline V lookup: CDR1 MNHEY, CDR2 SMNVEV (reference sequence). DNA of the CDR3: TGTGCCAGCAGTTTATCTAGGCAAGAGAACGAGCAGTACTTC. It codes for CASSLSRQENEQYF.

J is TRBJ2-3 and V is TRBV5-6; TRBD1 or TRBD2 may be the D gene (6 bases each). Trimming took off 3 bases at V and 0 bases at J, with 14 bases between the two ends. Germline CDR1 and CDR2: SGHDT and YYEEEE. CDR3 length: 16 amino acids. CDR3 residues: CASSSPSGASTDTQYF. The CDR3 coding sequence is TGTGCCAGCAGCTCCCCCTCGGGGGCAAGCACAGATACGCAGTATTTT. The full variable domain, rest sourced from reference TRBV5-6 and TRBJ2-3, is DAGVTQSPTHLIKTRGQQVTLRCSPKSGHDTVSWYQQALGQGPQFIFQYYEEEERQRGNFPDRFSGHQFPNYSSELNVNALLLGDSALYLCASSSPSGASTDTQYFGPGTRLTVL.

This chain connects TRBV19 to TRBJ1-4, with D possibly TRBD1 on 6 matching bases. CDR1 is LNHDA, CDR2 SQIVND, per germline (reference sequence). Between the trimmed V and J ends, which lost 8 bases and 6 bases, there was a span of 19 bases. The CDR3 loop spans 15 amino acids. The CDR3 is CASEQGVKWDEKLFF. DNA of the CDR3: TGTGCCAGTGAACAGGGCGTGAAGTGGGATGAAAAACTGTTTTTT.

This sequence joins TRBV6-5 and TRBJ2-6; a possible D gene is TRBD2 (5 bases). The germline gives CDR1 MNHEY, CDR2 SVGAGI. This CDR3 region has 13 residues. The germline V and J ends were trimmed by 4 bases and 4 bases, with 5 bases remaining between them. This CDR3 reads CASSSGGANVLTF. The CDR3, as DNA: TGTGCCAGCAGTTCGGGAGGGGCCAACGTCCTGACTTTC.

Only a few counts were recorded for this clone. This chain connects TRBV5-5 to TRBJ2-2; D is undetermined. This CDR3 is built from 12 residues. The germline V gene has CDR1 SGHKS and CDR2 YYEKEE (reference sequence). Deletions cut 4 bases from V and 4 bases from J, with 5 bases between. The CDR3 DNA reads TGTGCCAGCAGCCGCGCCACCGGGGAGCTGTTTTTT. Its translation: CASSRATGELFF.

This clone is classed as medium-sized. Other DNA sequences in the sample encode the same CDR3. The chain recombines TRBV9 with TRBJ1-5; no firm D call. Germline V gene lookup returns CDR1 SGDLS and CDR2 YYNGEE. Trimming took off 0 bases at V and 0 bases at J, with 7 bases between the two ends. The CDR3 has 15 residues. The CDR3 coding sequence is TGTGCCAGCAGCGTAGTGCCGGATAGCAATCAGCCCCAGCATTTT. Its protein product is CASSVVPDSNQPQHF.

The gene calls are TRBV24-1 and TRBJ2-2; TRBD1 agrees at 7 bases. The CDR3 extends over 12 amino acids. From germline, CDR1 is KGHDR and CDR2 SFDVKD. V trimming: 9 bases; J trimming: 6 bases; junction bases outside the gene matches: 3. The CDR3 sequence: CATSRGPGELFF. The CDR3, as DNA: TGTGCCACCTCTAGGGGGCCCGGGGAGCTGTTTTTT.

V usage is TRBV4-1 and J usage is TRBJ2-7, with 7 bases identical to TRBD1. With V trimmed by 3 bases and J by 0 bases, 5 bases remained unmatched. Germline CDR1 and CDR2: MGHRA and YSYEKL. The CDR3 sequence is 15 residues long. DNA of the CDR3: TGCGCCAGCAGCCAGACCGGGACAGCCTCCTACGAGCAGTACTTC. Translating gives CASSQTGTASYEQYF.

The genes are TRBV5-1 and TRBJ2-1, with no clear D. V was clipped by 0 bases and J by 8 bases, with 15 bases between them. In germline, CDR1 is SGHRS, CDR2 YFSETQ. The CDR3 consists of 15 residues. Here the CDR3 DNA reads TGCGCCAGCAGCTTGGGGGCTCTCGGATACGATGAGCAGTTCTTC. Translated, it gives CASSLGALGYDEQFF.

This rearrangement joins TRBV12-3 or TRBV12-4 to TRBJ1-3; D ambiguous. V gave up 3 bases and J gave up 4 bases, with 4 bases separating them. This CDR3 region has 12 residues. The chain's CDR3 is CASSFEGNTIYF. CDR3 sequence (DNA): TGTGCCAGCAGTTTTGAAGGAAACACCATATATTTT.

V and J are TRBV19 and TRBJ2-1; D possibly corresponds to TRBD2 (6 bases). The germline V gene has CDR1 LNHDA and CDR2 SQIVND (reference sequence). The CDR3 covers 16 residues. The V and J ends lost 5 bases and 8 bases respectively, with 22 bases between them. The CDR3 protein is CASSSLPSVIIDEQFF. CDR3 bases: TGTGCCAGTAGTTCTTTACCTAGCGTAATTATCGATGAGCAGTTCTTC.

The chain recombines TRBV7-3 with TRBJ1-1, with D perhaps matching TRBD1 (5 bases). Per the germline V gene, CDR1 is SGHTA and CDR2 is FQGTGA. The length of the CDR3 is 13 residues. Trimming left V 4 bases short and J 4 bases short, with 10 bases between. DNA of the CDR3: TGTGCCAGCAGCTGGGGGGGAGGCACTGAAGCTTTCTTT. This sequence encodes CASSWGGGTEAFF.

V is TRBV11-2 and J is TRBJ2-5, with D possibly matching TRBD2 (5 bases). V shed 3 bases and J shed 1 base, with 12 bases lying between them. In germline, CDR1 is SGHAT, CDR2 FQNNGV. The CDR3 extends over 15 amino acids. CDR3 amino acids: CASSFDYRAQETQYF. In DNA form, the CDR3 reads TGTGCCAGCAGCTTTGACTACCGGGCCCAAGAGACCCAGTACTTC. Filled out from reference TRBV11-2 and TRBJ2-5, the complete variable domain reads EAGVAQSPRYKIIEKRQSVAFWCNPISGHATLYWYQQILGQGPKLLIQFQNNGVVDDSQLPKDRFSAERLKGVDSTLKIQPAKLEDSAVYLCASSFDYRAQETQYFGPGTRLLVL.

V gene TRBV4-1 combines with J gene TRBJ1-4; D might be TRBD1 (6 bases). The V and J ends lost 7 bases and 5 bases respectively, with 14 bases between them. Germline V gene lookup returns CDR1 MGHRA and CDR2 YSYEKL. The CDR3 is made up of 14 amino acids. The DNA for the CDR3 is TGCGCCAGCACCCACGGGGGGCCCAATGAAAAACTGTTTTTT. Protein: CASTHGGPNEKLFF.

V gene TRBV11-3 combines with J gene TRBJ2-1, with TRBD2 matching over 10 bases. V trimming: 1 base; J trimming: 12 bases; junction bases outside the gene matches: 6. Looked up from germline, CDR1 is SGHNT and CDR2 is YENEEA. This CDR3 spans 14 amino acids. DNA of the CDR3: TGTGCCAGCAGCTTAGGGGGTAGCGGGAGGAGGCAGTTCTTC. Translating gives CASSLGGSGRRQFF.

The V and J genes are TRBV7-9 and TRBJ2-2, with 9 bases matching TRBD1. Per the germline V gene, CDR1 is SEHNR and CDR2 is FQNEAQ (reference sequence). V shed 9 bases and J 7 bases; nucleotides not matched to a gene: 9. This CDR3 contains 14 residues. CDR3 in DNA: TGTGCCAGTGCAACAGGGGGCACGGTCGGGGAGCTGTTTTTT. Translation gives CASATGGTVGELFF.

V and J are TRBV11-3 and TRBJ2-2; D gene ambiguous. This CDR3 is 12 amino acids long. Germline assignment: CDR1 SGHNT and CDR2 YENEEA. V lost 2 bases and J 7 bases, leaving 5 bases between the germline ends. DNA for the CDR3: TGTGCCAGCAGCTTAATGTTCGGGGAGCTGTTTTTT. Amino acids: CASSLMFGELFF.

The V and J genes are TRBV6-1 and TRBJ1-3, with D unclear. V lost 4 bases to trimming and J lost 0 bases, with 19 bases between them. This CDR3 comprises 18 residues. CDR1 and CDR2 from the germline V gene are MNHNS and SASEGT. The CDR3 sequence is CASSVSVVVAISGNTIYF. CDR3 nucleotide sequence: TGTGCCAGCAGTGTTTCTGTGGTGGTGGCTATCTCTGGAAACACCATATATTTT.

The chain uses TRBV6-5 and TRBJ2-5, with TRBD1 matching 8 bases. This CDR3 is 14 amino acids long. Germline values: CDR1 MNHEY, CDR2 SVGAGI. Germline trimming cut 4 bases from V and 5 bases from J; bases unmatched to any gene: 6. The CDR3 nucleotides read TGTGCCAGCAGTTCATATACAGGGGGGGAGACCCAGTACTTC. It specifies CASSSYTGGETQYF.

The V gene is TRBV5-6, the J gene TRBJ2-7, with D perhaps matching TRBD1 (6 bases). V was trimmed by 5 bases and J by 4 bases, leaving 16 bases between them. The germline gives CDR1 SGHDT, CDR2 YYEEEE. The CDR3 is 14 amino acids. The CDR3 loop reads CASRIWARGYEQYF. The CDR3 region has the DNA TGTGCCAGCAGAATTTGGGCCAGGGGTTACGAGCAGTACTTC.

This chain connects TRBV9 to TRBJ2-1, with 10 bases fitting TRBD2. Germline V CDR1 and CDR2: SGDLS, YYNGEE. There are 18 residues in the CDR3. J was trimmed by 6 bases and V by 3 bases; bases with no gene match: 15. The CDR3 DNA sequence: TGTGCCAGCAGCGCCCCTGTATTACTAGCGGGAACGGTCAATGAGCAGTTCTTC. It is translated as CASSAPVLLAGTVNEQFF.